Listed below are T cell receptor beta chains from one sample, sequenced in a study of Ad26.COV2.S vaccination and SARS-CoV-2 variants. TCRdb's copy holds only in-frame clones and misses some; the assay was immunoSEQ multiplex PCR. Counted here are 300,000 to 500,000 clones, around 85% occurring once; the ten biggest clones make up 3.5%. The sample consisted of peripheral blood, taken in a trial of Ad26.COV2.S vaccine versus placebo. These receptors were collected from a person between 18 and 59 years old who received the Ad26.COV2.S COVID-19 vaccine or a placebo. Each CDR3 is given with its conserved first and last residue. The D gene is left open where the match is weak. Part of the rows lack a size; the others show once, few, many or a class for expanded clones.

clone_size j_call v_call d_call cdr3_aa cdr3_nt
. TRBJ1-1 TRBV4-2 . CASSGYGVMNTEAFF TGTGCCAGCAGCGGATACGGGGTGATGAACACTGAAGCTTTCTTT
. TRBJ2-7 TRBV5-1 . CASSLGPQGTPYEQYF TGCGCCAGCAGCTTGGGCCCCCAGGGGACGCCCTACGAGCAGTACTTC
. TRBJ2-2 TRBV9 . CASSVALTETNTGELFF TGTGCCAGCAGCGTAGCTTTAACAGAGACGAACACCGGGGAGCTGTTTTTT
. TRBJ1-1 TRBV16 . CASSYSADRANTEAFF TGTGCCAGCAGCTACAGCGCGGACAGAGCGAACACTGAAGCTTTCTTT
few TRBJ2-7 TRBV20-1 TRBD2 CSASLQRGKYEQYF TGCAGTGCTAGTCTCCAGCGGGGGAAGTACGAGCAGTACTTC
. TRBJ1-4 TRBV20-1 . CSASQGGGLFF TGCAGTGCTAGCCAGGGTGGGGGACTGTTTTTT
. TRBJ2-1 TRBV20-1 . CSAIVPGEQFF TGCAGTGCTATCGTCCCCGGGGAGCAGTTCTTC
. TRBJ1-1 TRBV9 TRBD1 CASSVAPGGDTEAFF TGTGCCAGCAGCGTAGCACCAGGGGGGGACACTGAAGCTTTCTTT
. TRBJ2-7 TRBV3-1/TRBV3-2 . CASSQMNEQYF TGTGCCAGCAGCCAAATGAACGAGCAGTACTTC
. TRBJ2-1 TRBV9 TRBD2 CASSPGLAGASYNEQFF TGTGCCAGCAGCCCCGGACTAGCGGGGGCCTCCTACAATGAGCAGTTCTTC
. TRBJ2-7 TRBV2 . CAVGVWGSQYEQYF TGTGCCGTGGGGGTTTGGGGGAGTCAGTACGAGCAGTACTTC
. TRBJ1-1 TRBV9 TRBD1 CASSKQGARAEAFF TGTGCCAGCAGCAAACAGGGGGCGCGCGCTGAAGCTTTCTTT
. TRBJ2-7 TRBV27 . CASSPTMTQDPYEQYF TGTGCCAGCAGCCCTACTATGACCCAAGACCCCTACGAGCAGTACTTC
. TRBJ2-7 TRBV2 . CASSVDRGGNEQYF TGTGCCAGCAGTGTGGATAGAGGGGGGAACGAGCAGTACTTC
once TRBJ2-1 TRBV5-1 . CASSLRDGLYNEQFF TGCGCCAGCAGTCTCCGGGACGGACTTTACAATGAGCAGTTCTTC
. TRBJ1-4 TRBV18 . CASSGTSTNEKLFF TGTGCCAGCTCAGGGACATCAACTAATGAAAAACTGTTTTTT
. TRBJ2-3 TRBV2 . CASSEPDTQYF TGTGCCAGCAGTGAGCCAGATACGCAGTATTTT
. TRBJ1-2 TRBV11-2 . CASSLANGGYTF TGTGCCAGCAGCTTAGCTAATGGTGGCTACACCTTC
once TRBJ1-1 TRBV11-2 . CASSLGRMNTEAFF TGTGCCAGCAGCCTCGGACGGATGAACACTGAAGCTTTCTTT
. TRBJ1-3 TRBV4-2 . CASSQAPTGPGNTIYF TGTGCCAGCAGCCAAGCTCCGACAGGCCCTGGAAACACCATATATTTT
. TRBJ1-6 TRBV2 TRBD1 CAGGQGATSPLHF TGTGCTGGGGGACAGGGGGCAACTTCACCCCTCCACTTT
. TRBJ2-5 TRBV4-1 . CASRRAVEETQYF TGCGCCAGCAGGCGGGCCGTAGAAGAGACCCAGTACTTC
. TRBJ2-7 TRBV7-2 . CASSLVYGYEQYF TGTGCCAGCAGCTTAGTCTATGGGTACGAGCAGTACTTC
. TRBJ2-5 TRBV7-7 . CASSPDQETQYF TGTGCCAGCAGCCCAGACCAAGAGACCCAGTACTTC